This T cell receptor (beta chain) was identified during a study of blood T cell repertoires in COVID-19 (dated by TCRdb to about 2020). Notes on the research overall: Collaborator samples came from the United States, Italy and Spain and covered acute and convalescent phases of COVID-19. The material from the prospective study consisted of cDNA or gDNA derived from T cells, B-cell-depleted T cells, or PBMCs. Deeply sampled blood TCRbeta repertoires from subjects exposed to, actively infected with, or recovered from COVID-19 were included in the dataset. A freely available public database, intended as a resource for researchers studying the immune response to SARS-CoV-2, is where the repertoires were released. The samples were drawn from two sources: the first 160 participants of the ongoing ImmuneRACE study, and 1,254 subjects contributed by 6 global collaborators. A de-identified subject ID, COVID-19 status, age in years and sex were almost always included in the sample metadata. HLA class I and class II types, where available, came from metadata supplied by the sample provider rather than from assay-based typing.

There are 16 amino acids in the CDR3, from cysteine to phenylalanine inclusive. The entry retains the CDR3 DNA only, 48 bases that are in frame from base 1. Via the germline V gene, CDR1 is SGHTA and CDR2 FQGTGA. V and J are truncated by 0 bases and 3 bases respectively, leaving an intervening sequence of 12 bases. General study outcomes and caveats: How much clinical and demographic metadata was included differed by source and by participant, and the metadata was provided uncurated.

One collaborating source in Seattle enrolled patients while the patients were actively infected and followed the patients over time throughout the course of disease. Whole blood was collected in K2EDTA tubes by collaborating institutions according to the institutions' own protocols. For TCRbeta analysis, collaborators shipped samples as frozen whole blood, isolated PBMCs, or DNA extracted from either of those sample types. The immunoSEQ Assay, a bias-controlled multiplex PCR, was used to amplify TCRbeta CDR3 regions from genomic DNA. Per the source publication's procedure: Nucleated cell counts per sample were estimated from amplification of reference gene primers within the assay. Sequence reads were collapsed and filtered to measure the absolute abundance of every unique TCRbeta CDR3 rearrangement. For each sample, productive Simpson clonality was calculated as the square root of Simpson's diversity index across productive rearrangements. The clones in this table, taken by TCRdb from immuneACCESS, are in-frame only. Not every clone is retained; where verified, under half of the shortfall comes from an unresolved V gene, and the cause of the rest is unknown. For V, J and clone size, that table is used; D and trimming come from the DNA. The sample contains around 370,000 clones, 85% to 90% of them found a single time. The ten largest make up around 6% of the sample.

Concerning this clone: The antigen it recognizes is unknown. Qualities for individual bases were not recorded, and no much larger clone is one base off.

This clonotype was sampled from a woman in her 50s with COVID-19, enrolled during active disease. The receptor chain draws on TRBV7-3 and TRBJ2-1; TRBD2 is a weak D gene call, 6 bases matching. Sequencing was carried out using peripheral blood. The bases read TGTGCCAGCAGCTTAACCGGGGGAACTATCTACAATGAGCAGTTCTTC. It encodes CASSLTGGTIYNEQFF. Outside the CDR3, residues come from the reference TRBV7-3 and TRBJ2-1 proteins, so the full variable domain is: GAGVSQTPSNKVTEKGKYVELRCDPISGHTALYWYRQSLGQGPEFLIYFQGTGAADDSGLPNDRFFAVRPEGSVSTLKIQRTERGDSAVYLCASSLTGGTIYNEQFFGPGTRLTVL.